The clone carrying this T cell receptor beta chain showed up just once. Its cognate antigen is unknown. These data are taken from a study of vaccination effects on CD4 cells after COVID-19. Across the whole study: The participants, recipients of two vaccine doses, got either BNT162b2 or mRNA-1273. General observations from the study: The study, lacking early post-infection timepoints, had few convalescent patients.

Generated by immunoSEQ multiplex PCR, the TCRdb table keeps only in-frame clones and is missing some. This sample carries approximately 20,000 clones, about 74% of them seen once, and the ten largest clones take approximately 16%. ViraFEST assay sequencing came after antigen-specific CD4+ T cells were expanded with viral peptide pools. CD4+ T cell isolation took place after more than eight days of culture. This individual contracted SARS-CoV-2 between March and December 2020, as verified by PCR. Trimming cost V 5 bases and J 6 bases, with 10 bases left between them. The germline gives CDR1 SGHAT, CDR2 FQDESV (reference sequence). CDR3 length: 13 amino acids.

This chain uses TRBV11-1 with TRBJ2-2, with D hard to call. The source material was CD4+ T cells from PBMCs cultured with SARS-CoV-2 spike peptides, sampled before COVID-19 vaccination. The receptor was derived from a human donor who had a prior SARS-CoV-2 infection. CDR3 sequence reads: CASSLNMAGELFF. The CDR3 DNA follows: TGTGCCAGCAGCCTAAACATGGCCGGGGAGCTGTTTTTT. Supplemented by reference TRBV11-1 and TRBJ2-2, the full variable domain reads EAEVAQSPRYKITEKSQAVAFWCDPISGHATLYWYRQILGQGPELLVQFQDESVVDDSQLPKDRFSAERLKGVDSTLKIQPAELGDSAMYLCASSLNMAGELFFGEGSRLTVL.